This T cell receptor (beta chain) was sequenced during a study of shared clonotypes between healthy human individuals. Overall study results and limits: Shared clonotypes: approximately 5% naive CD4, under 4% naive CD8, around 2.4% memory CD4, 0.4% to 0.45% memory CD8. Although depth was large, rarefaction showed that sequencing of the sorted subsets was incomplete.

A CD45RA-negative memory subset and a CD45RA+ naive subset were separated from the CD4+ cells. Trimming cost V 4 bases and J 7 bases, with 10 bases left between them. This CDR3 contains 13 residues. Per germline, CDR1 LNHDA and CDR2 SQIVND (reference sequence). This clone has at least ten counts. Its cognate antigen is unknown. Replicate PCRs run on sorted subsets employed approximately 0.2 ug DNA, approximately 30,000 T cell genomes. Measured with immunoSEQ multiplex PCR; TCRdb has only the in-frame clones, and not every one. The table records a few hundred thousand clones, 50% to 75% of them present only once.

The source of this sequence is a man aged 30 to 39 in good health. Material for sequencing was memory CD4+ T cells sorted from blood. The subset is: CD45RA-negative fraction. The V and J genes are TRBV19 and TRBJ2-2; TRBD2 might be the D (5 bases). CDR3 coding DNA: TGTGCCAGTAGTAAACTAGTTAACGGGGAGCTGTTTTTT. Encoded protein: CASSKLVNGELFF.